These 27 T cell receptor beta chains came from one sample sequenced in a study of cytomegalovirus exposure and HLA in healthy donors. Some clones are missing from TCRdb's copy, which holds only in-frame ones; the method was immunoSEQ multiplex PCR. The data hold 150,000 to 200,000 clones, with just under 90% observed a single time. Sample: PBMCs. These receptors were taken from a man younger than 35 in good health and CMV-seropositive.

For the CDR3, the DNA is TGTGCCAGCAGCTTGGGACTAGCGGGAAACGAGCAGTTCTTC. This translates into CASSLGLAGNEQFF. The rearrangement joins TRBV5-6 to TRBJ2-1; 11 bases match TRBD2. CDR3 size: 14 residues. Per the germline V gene, CDR1 is SGHDT and CDR2 is YYEEEE. V was clipped by 0 bases and J by 10 bases; unmatched bases: 3.

The V call is TRBV7-8, the J call TRBJ2-7; 7 bases map to TRBD1. CDR3 length: 15 amino acids. Germline loops: CDR1 SGHVS, CDR2 FQNEAQ. V shed 5 bases, J shed 0 bases, and the junction held 7 bases outside the gene matches. The CDR3 region is CASSRGQIISYEQYF. CDR3 nucleotides: TGTGCCAGCAGCCGGGGACAGATCATCTCCTACGAGCAGTACTTC.

The chain employs TRBV11-2 and TRBJ2-7, with TRBD1 matching over 9 bases. Trimming removed 5 bases from V and 3 bases from J; junction bases left unmatched: 14. This CDR3 has 17 residues. Per the germline V gene, CDR1 is SGHAT and CDR2 is FQNNGV. The CDR3 DNA follows: TGTGCCAGCAGCCCACAAACCGTTTGGACAGGGGTCTACGAGCAGTACTTC. This translates into CASSPQTVWTGVYEQYF.

The chain combines TRBV4-1 with TRBJ2-3; 11 positions agree with TRBD2. This CDR3 contains 18 residues. CDR1 MGHRA and CDR2 YSYEKL come from the germline V gene. J was trimmed by 4 bases and V by 1 base; bases with no gene match: 10. The DNA for the CDR3 is TGCGCCAGCAGCCAAGTCCGTCTAGCGGGAGGCGGCGCAGATACGCAGTATTTT. This codes for CASSQVRLAGGGADTQYF.

The genes are TRBV27 and TRBJ1-2; D is perhaps TRBD1 (6 bases). This CDR3 has 12 amino acids. Trimming shortened V by 6 bases and J by 5 bases, and 10 bases separated the two germline ends. Per the germline V gene, CDR1 is MNHEY and CDR2 is SMNVEV (reference sequence). The CDR3 sequence: CASSPQGYGYTF. As DNA, the CDR3 is TGTGCCAGCAGCCCTCAGGGGTATGGCTACACCTTC.

The J gene is TRBJ1-5, the V gene TRBV4-1; 9 bases are shared with TRBD1. Trimming took 3 bases from V and 5 from J; bases not matched to a gene: 5. Germline CDR1 reads MGHRA; CDR2 reads YSYEKL. This CDR3 region has 15 residues. The DNA for the CDR3 is TGCGCCAGCAGCCAGGGGACAGGGTTGGATCAGCCCCAGCATTTT. It translates to CASSQGTGLDQPQHF.

The rearrangement uses TRBV28 and TRBJ1-5, with TRBD1 identical over 8 bases. The CDR3 runs 16 residues. The trim removed 4 bases at V and 2 bases at J, leaving 7 bases unmatched. From germline, CDR1 is MDHEN and CDR2 SYDVKM. The CDR3 bases are TGTGCCAGCAGTTCCAGACAGGGGTGGGGCAATCAGCCCCAGCATTTT. It encodes CASSSRQGWGNQPQHF.

This clone was seen only once. The chain links TRBV7-2 to TRBJ2-5; a possible D gene is TRBD2 (7 bases). This CDR3 has 16 amino acids. Trimming removed 3 bases from V and 5 bases from J, with 19 bases in between. Per germline, CDR1 SGHTA and CDR2 FQGNSA. DNA of the CDR3: TGTGCCAGCAGCTTTTCCGACGGGGGGCGCTACGAGACCCAGTACTTC. It yields the protein CASSFSDGGRYETQYF.

In this sample, this clone turned up once. V and J are TRBV9 and TRBJ2-2, with 9 bases aligning to TRBD2. The CDR3 totals 17 residues. The junction had 8 bases not matched to a gene; V was cut back by 0 bases and J by 5 bases. Germline CDR1 and CDR2: SGDLS and YYNGEE. The CDR3 protein is CASSVGPAGGFTGELFF. The CDR3 DNA sequence: TGTGCCAGCAGCGTAGGACCAGCGGGAGGTTTTACCGGGGAGCTGTTTTTT.

This chain links TRBV27 with TRBJ2-7, with D unclear. The CDR3 is made up of 14 amino acids. CDR1 and CDR2 from the germline V gene are MNHEY and SMNVEV (reference sequence). Trimming removed 5 bases from V and 5 bases from J, with 16 bases in between. The CDR3 DNA sequence: TGTGCCAGCAGTCCCCTCGCGAGTTCGAACGAGCAGTACTTC. Translation gives CASSPLASSNEQYF.

Only one count was recorded for this clone. The rearrangement joins TRBV7-9 to TRBJ2-7; maybe TRBD2 (6 bases). In germline, CDR1 is SEHNR, CDR2 FQNEAQ (reference sequence). This CDR3 spans 14 amino acids. V was clipped by 1 base and J by 5 bases, with 12 bases between them. DNA for the CDR3: TGTGCCAGCAGCTTAGATGGACTAAAAAACGAGCAGTACTTC. This gives the protein CASSLDGLKNEQYF. Combining the CDR3 with reference TRBV7-9 and TRBJ2-7 gives the whole variable domain DTGVSQNPRHKITKRGQNVTFRCDPISEHNRLYWYRQTLGQGPEFLTYFQNEAQLEKSRLLSDRFSAERPKGSFSTLEIQRTEQGDSAMYLCASSLDGLKNEQYFGPGTRLTVT.

The count of this clone is one. The V call is TRBV5-1, the J call TRBJ2-7; D possibly corresponds to TRBD2 (5 bases). Germline V gives CDR1 SGHRS, CDR2 YFSETQ. CDR3 length: 15 residues. V shed 4 bases and J shed 6 bases, with 20 bases lying between them. CDR3 sequence reads: CASSPEGSAILEQYF. The CDR3 DNA sequence: TGCGCCAGCAGCCCCGAGGGATCGGCAATTCTCGAGCAGTACTTC.

The rearrangement links TRBV27 to TRBJ2-3; 8 bases map to TRBD1. Unmatched junction bases numbered 6, after V lost 6 bases and J lost 1 base. The CDR3 length is 15 residues. Germline V gene sequence: CDR1 MNHEY, CDR2 SMNVEV (reference sequence). This chain's CDR3 is CASRILTGGTDTQYF. In nucleotides, the CDR3 is TGTGCCAGCAGGATCTTGACAGGGGGCACAGATACGCAGTATTTT.

This chain uses TRBV5-4 with TRBJ2-5, with D perhaps TRBD2 (6 bases). Germline V gene data show CDR1 as SGHNT and CDR2 as YYREEE (reference sequence). This CDR3 comprises 17 residues. V dropped 0 bases and J dropped 5 bases, with 20 bases sitting between them. The CDR3 reads CASSLVALRGMGETQYF. In DNA form, the CDR3 reads TGTGCCAGCAGCTTGGTTGCCCTCCGCGGGATGGGCGAGACCCAGTACTTC.

V is TRBV4-1 and J is TRBJ1-2, with D unclear. Germline assignment: CDR1 MGHRA and CDR2 YSYEKL. V shed 1 base and J shed 5 bases, with 8 bases lying between them. This CDR3 comprises 13 residues. Written as DNA, the CDR3 is TGCGCCAGCAGCCAAGTTGCAGGTTATGGCTACACCTTC. This translates into CASSQVAGYGYTF.

The CDR3, as DNA: TGTGCCAGTAGATCAGCGACGGGTCGGTCAGATACGCAGTATTTT. Translation gives CASRSATGRSDTQYF. The rearrangement uses TRBV19 and TRBJ2-3; no clear D gene. The germline CDR1 and CDR2 sequences are LNHDA and SQIVND (reference sequence). This CDR3 region has 15 residues. Trimming took 6 bases from V and 4 from J, leaving 17 bases between them. Variable domain in full (rest from reference TRBV19 and TRBJ2-3): DGGITQSPKYLFRKEGQNVTLSCEQNLNHDAMYWYRQDPGQGLRLIYYSQIVNDFQKGDIAEGYSVSREKKESFPLTVTSAQKNPTAFYLCASRSATGRSDTQYFGPGTRLTVL.

The chain joins TRBV13 to TRBJ2-7; the match to TRBD2 covers 7 bases. Looked up from germline, CDR1 is PRHDT and CDR2 is FYEKMQ (reference sequence). J was trimmed by 3 bases and V by 6 bases; bases with no gene match: 11. This CDR3 spans 15 amino acids. CDR3 protein: CASRTTGGDRYEQYF. Here the CDR3 DNA reads TGTGCCAGCAGAACAACTGGGGGGGATCGCTACGAGCAGTACTTC.

J is TRBJ2-2 and V is TRBV4-1; a possible D gene is TRBD1 (6 bases). This CDR3 spans 16 amino acids. Looked up from germline, CDR1 is MGHRA and CDR2 is YSYEKL. V lost 3 bases and J lost 3, with 14 bases in between. The CDR3 nucleotides are TGCGCCAGCAGCCAGTTAGGGGGTGCGGACACCGGGGAGCTGTTTTTT. This gives the protein CASSQLGGADTGELFF.

The chain carries TRBV7-2 and TRBJ2-7; 7 nucleotides align to TRBD2. Per germline, CDR1 SGHTA and CDR2 FQGNSA. V shed 4 bases, J shed 4 bases, and the junction held 10 bases outside the gene matches. The length of the CDR3 is 15 residues. In DNA form, the CDR3 reads TGTGCCAGCAGCTCGTGGGCTAGCGGCAGTTACGAGCAGTACTTC. This sequence encodes CASSSWASGSYEQYF.

This rearrangement joins TRBV7-9 to TRBJ2-2, with D perhaps matching TRBD2 (5 bases). CDR1 SEHNR and CDR2 FQNEAQ come from the germline V gene (reference sequence). The CDR3 has 16 amino acids. V was clipped by 5 bases and J by 4 bases, with 17 bases between them. The CDR3 DNA reads as TGTGCCAGCAGCGTATCAACGGGGTTACCCACCGGGGAGCTGTTTTTT. Translated, it gives CASSVSTGLPTGELFF. The full variable domain, its missing parts supplied by reference TRBV7-9 and TRBJ2-2, is DTGVSQNPRHKITKRGQNVTFRCDPISEHNRLYWYRQTLGQGPEFLTYFQNEAQLEKSRLLSDRFSAERPKGSFSTLEIQRTEQGDSAMYLCASSVSTGLPTGELFFGEGSRLTVL.

The chain has TRBV11-2 and TRBJ2-5; D is possibly TRBD2 (5 bases). Germline V gene data show CDR1 as SGHAT and CDR2 as FQNNGV. The length of the CDR3 is 13 residues. The germline V and J ends were trimmed by 0 bases and 13 bases, with 15 bases remaining between them. The DNA for the CDR3 is TGTGCCAGCAGCTTAGAAGGACGGGCTGAGGGGTACTTC. Its translation: CASSLEGRAEGYF.

The chain employs TRBV27 and TRBJ2-2; 7 bases match TRBD2. The junction had 6 bases not matched to a gene; V was cut back by 6 bases and J by 2 bases. Germline V gene sequence: CDR1 MNHEY, CDR2 SMNVEV (reference sequence). This CDR3 is 15 amino acids long. The CDR3 sequence: CASRRGGANTGELFF. CDR3 sequence (DNA): TGTGCCAGCAGGAGGGGAGGGGCTAACACCGGGGAGCTGTTTTTT.

The rearrangement uses TRBV11-2 and TRBJ1-2; D is unresolved. The V end was cut by 4 bases, the J end by 3 bases, with 18 bases between. Germline CDR1 is SGHAT and CDR2 is FQNNGV. The CDR3 consists of 16 residues. CDR3 sequence: CASSSSPGTIHYGYTF. CDR3 nucleotides: TGTGCCAGCAGCTCTTCTCCGGGTACAATCCACTATGGCTACACCTTC.

V and J are TRBV4-1 and TRBJ1-1, with D maybe TRBD1 (6 bases). V was pared by 1 base and J by 8 bases, with 17 bases between. The CDR3 contains 15 residues. Germline V CDR1 and CDR2: MGHRA, YSYEKL. CDR3 amino acids: CASSQGPRGAIEAFF. Written as DNA, the CDR3 is TGCGCCAGCAGCCAAGGCCCGCGGGGGGCAATCGAAGCTTTCTTT.

The chain employs TRBV9 and TRBJ2-5, with D tentatively TRBD2 (5 bases). Trimming removed 4 bases at V and 7 bases at J, with 20 bases between. Germline-derived CDR1 and CDR2 are SGDLS and YYNGEE. The CDR3 is 15 residues long. As DNA, the CDR3 is TGTGCCAGCAGCCCCTTAAAAGCGGACGGGGTGACCCAGTACTTC. Encoded protein: CASSPLKADGVTQYF.

The genes are TRBV29-1 and TRBJ1-2; perhaps TRBD1 as D (6 bases). The germline V gene has CDR1 SQVTM and CDR2 ANQGSEA. This CDR3 contains 11 residues. Deletions cut 6 bases from V and 5 bases from J, with 10 bases between. CDR3 in amino acids: CSVGRGYGYTF. The CDR3 coding sequence is TGCAGCGTCGGGAGGGGGTATGGCTACACCTTC. The full variable domain, with the rest looked up from reference TRBV29-1 and TRBJ1-2, is SAVISQKPSRDICQRGTSLTIQCQVDSQVTMMFWYRQQPGQSLTLIATANQGSEATYESGFVIDKFPISRPNLTFSTLTVSNMSPEDSSIYLCSVGRGYGYTFGSGTRLTVV.

The chain is built from TRBV2 and TRBJ1-1, with a tentative D call TRBD1 (5 bases). The CDR3 consists of 11 residues. Trimming shortened V by 4 bases and J by 7 bases, and 7 bases separated the two germline ends. Looked up from germline, CDR1 is SNHLY and CDR2 is FYNNEI. CDR3 in DNA: TGTGCCAGCAGTGTAGGGGATGAAGCTTTCTTT. Amino acids: CASSVGDEAFF.